This T cell receptor (beta chain) was sequenced in a study of blood T cell repertoires in COVID-19. On the study more broadly: T cells, B-cell-depleted T cells, or PBMCs supplied cDNA or gDNA.

Assay: immunoSEQ multiplex PCR; the TCRdb copy retains only in-frame clones and omits some. The sample holds fewer than 95,000 clones; about nine tenths are singletons and the top ten take 7.5% to 9.5%. The CDR3 loop spans 16 amino acids. Trimming took 4 bases from V and 7 from J; bases not matched to a gene: 12. Germline CDR1 is KGHSH and CDR2 is LQKENI. The sequence was obtained from a man between 50 and 59 years old with acute or convalescent COVID-19. The sample comprised peripheral blood. The chain couples TRBV18 to TRBJ2-7; TRBD1 agrees at 11 bases. CDR3 nucleotide sequence: TGTGCCAGCTCACTTCACCCCCCGGGACAGGGGGGAGAGCAGTACGTC. It codes for CASSLHPPGQGGEQYV.